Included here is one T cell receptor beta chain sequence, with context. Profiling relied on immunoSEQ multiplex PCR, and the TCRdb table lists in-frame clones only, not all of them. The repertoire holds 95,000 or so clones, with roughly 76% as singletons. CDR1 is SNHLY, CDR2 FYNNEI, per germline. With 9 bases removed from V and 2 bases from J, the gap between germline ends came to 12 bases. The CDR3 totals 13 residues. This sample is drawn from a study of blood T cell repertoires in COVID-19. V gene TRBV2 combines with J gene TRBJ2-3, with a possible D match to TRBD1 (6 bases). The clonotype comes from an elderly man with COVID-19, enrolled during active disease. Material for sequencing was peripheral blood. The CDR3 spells CARTDRNTDTQYF. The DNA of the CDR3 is TGTGCCAGGACGGACAGAAACACAGATACGCAGTATTTT.